This T cell receptor beta chain was retrieved from a study of T cell responses to AZD1222 COVID-19 vaccine. To note about this clone: Its antigen is still unknown.

Findings and limits, study-wide: Two doses of AZD1222 preceded a rise in Spike-specific TCR breadth and depth. A mostly white British donor set with more females was recruited, and clonal diversity was possibly underestimated. Samples come after the peak T cell response, not at day 14.

Measured with immunoSEQ multiplex PCR; TCRdb has only the in-frame clones, and not every one. The sample shows approximately 170,000 clones, around 87% of them seen only once. Germline CDR1 reads LGHNA; CDR2 reads YNFKEQ. V dropped 6 bases and J dropped 6; count of bases not matched to a gene: 10. This CDR3 contains 15 residues. V and J are TRBV4-2 and TRBJ1-2; 10 positions match TRBD1. The receptor was isolated from an adult in good health. The sample was peripheral blood, taken on day 0 of AZD1222 vaccination. The CDR3 is CASSQVGQGKDGYTF. As DNA, the CDR3 is TGTGCCAGCAGTCAGGTGGGACAGGGGAAGGATGGCTACACCTTC.